One and the same sample provided the 8 T cell receptor beta chains below, sequenced in a study of blood T cell repertoires in COVID-19. TCRdb's table, derived via immunoSEQ multiplex PCR, lists solely in-frame clones and lacks some. The sample lists about 350,000 clones, roughly 86% occurring once. The sample comprised PBMCs or T cells enriched from blood (not recorded which). These receptors all come from a woman under 40 who had been exposed to COVID-19.

The rearrangement joins TRBV5-1 to TRBJ2-7; 7 bases line up with TRBD1. The CDR3 consists of 13 residues. The junction had 3 bases not matched to a gene; V was cut back by 4 bases and J by 2 bases. The germline CDR1 and CDR2 sequences are SGHRS and YFSETQ. CDR3 sequence (DNA): TGCGCCAGCAGCAGGGGACAGACCTACGAGCAGTACTTC. It encodes CASSRGQTYEQYF.

This clone was detected once. The V call is TRBV10-2, the J call TRBJ1-1, with D perhaps TRBD1 (5 bases). The germline CDR1 and CDR2 sequences are WSHSY and SAAADI. V was trimmed by 6 bases and J by 7 bases, leaving 15 bases between them. The CDR3 covers 13 residues. The CDR3 loop reads CASSPLGQGEAFF. CDR3 coding DNA: TGCGCCAGCAGCCCCTTAGGGCAGGGTGAAGCTTTCTTT.

V gene TRBV21-1 combines with J gene TRBJ1-5. TRBV21-1 has pseudogene status. The CDR3 totals 20 residues. The CDR3 protein is CASSLRRVHTTDYSNQPQHF. CDR3 nucleotides: TGTGCCAGCAGCTTACGGAGGGTCCACACCACTGATTATAGCAATCAGCCCCAGCATTTT.

J is TRBJ2-7 and V is TRBV11-3; TRBD1 matches at 8 bases. Per the germline V gene, CDR1 is SGHNT and CDR2 is YENEEA. V dropped 5 bases and J dropped 7; count of bases not matched to a gene: 10. The CDR3 sequence is 14 residues long. This CDR3 reads CASSPLGQGGEQYF. In DNA, the CDR3 is TGTGCCAGCAGCCCCCTTGGACAGGGCGGGGAGCAGTACTTC.

The chain couples TRBV11-3 to TRBJ2-5; TRBD1 matches at 11 bases. After removal of 4 bases from V and 5 bases from J, the junction contained 9 bases not matched to a gene. CDR3 length equals 16 residues. CDR1 and CDR2 (germline): SGHNT, YENEEA. The CDR3: CASSSSSGQGDETQYF. The DNA of the CDR3 is TGTGCCAGCAGCTCTTCCTCGGGACAGGGGGATGAGACCCAGTACTTC. Variable domain in full (rest from reference TRBV11-3 and TRBJ2-5): EAGVVQSPRYKIIEKKQPVAFWCNPISGHNTLYWYLQNLGQGPELLIRYENEEAVDDSQLPKDRFSAERLKGVDSTLKIQPAELGDSAVYLCASSSSSGQGDETQYFGPGTRLLVL.

The chain recombines TRBV15 with TRBJ2-6, with a weak D call TRBD2 (6 bases). The ends were cut back, 7 bases at V and 0 bases at J, with 19 bases in the middle. Germline CDR1 is LNHNV and CDR2 is YYDKDF (reference sequence). The CDR3 consists of 18 residues. DNA for the CDR3: TGTGCCACCATTGCGGGACGGCCGTCGAGCTCTGGGGCCAACGTCCTGACTTTC. Translating gives CATIAGRPSSSGANVLTF.

This clone has only one observation. The rearrangement links TRBV10-1 to TRBJ1-1; 8 bases align to TRBD1. This CDR3 comprises 15 residues. Germline-derived CDR1 and CDR2 are WNHNN and SYGVQD (reference sequence). Germline trimming cut 0 bases from V and 4 bases from J; bases unmatched to any gene: 4. The CDR3: CASSESQGAGTEAFF. CDR3 nucleotides: TGCGCCAGCAGTGAGTCGCAGGGGGCCGGCACTGAAGCTTTCTTT.

The CDR3 DNA is TGTGCCAGTAAACAGGAAAACATTCAGTACTTC. This translates into CASKQENIQYF. The chain couples TRBV19 to TRBJ2-4; the D gene is possibly TRBD1 (5 bases). Trimming removed 7 bases at V and 5 bases at J, with 6 bases between. This CDR3 is 11 amino acids long. Germline V gene lookup returns CDR1 LNHDA and CDR2 SQIVND (reference sequence).